A selection of T cell receptor beta chains follows, all from one sample in a study of CD8+ T cells in alopecia areata. This table comes from immunoSEQ multiplex PCR, and its TCRdb copy is limited to in-frame clones, with some not included. The sample lists 140,000 to 150,000 clones; about nine tenths were seen once. This material consisted of CD8+ T cells sorted from blood, taken at week 0. Receptor source: a human donor with alopecia areata. CDR3s include the opening cysteine and the closing phenylalanine or tryptophan. Each record gives: J gene, V gene, clone size, D gene, CDR3 protein, CDR3 DNA. The D gene is left open where the match is weak. Expanded clones get a size class; other rows say once, few or many, or leave the size out.

TRBJ1-1,TRBV28,NA,NA,CASSDRMNTEAFF,TGTGCCAGCAGCGACAGAATGAACACTGAAGCTTTCTTT
TRBJ1-1,TRBV27,NA,NA,CASSGPGTRAPEAFF,TGTGCCAGCAGTGGACCCGGGACCCGGGCCCCTGAAGCTTTCTTT
TRBJ2-7,TRBV9,once,NA,CASSRRDHEQYF,TGTGCCAGTAGCCGCAGGGACCACGAGCAGTACTTC
TRBJ1-1,TRBV4-1,NA,NA,CASSQTGREAFF,TGCGCCAGCAGCCAGACAGGAAGGGAAGCTTTCTTT
TRBJ2-7,TRBV5-4,once,NA,CASSLGWAAEQYF,TGTGCCAGCAGCTTGGGATGGGCCGCCGAGCAGTACTTC
TRBJ2-3,TRBV11-1,NA,TRBD2,CASSSKTWTSGTEDTQYF,TGTGCCAGCAGCTCAAAAACCTGGACTAGCGGGACCGAAGATACGCAGTATTTT
TRBJ2-3,TRBV5-1,once,TRBD2,CASSQTLAGGPDTQYF,TGCGCCAGCAGCCAGACACTAGCGGGAGGCCCAGATACGCAGTATTTT
TRBJ2-1,TRBV6-1,NA,NA,CASNFPGKGGGEQFF,TGTGCCAGCAATTTTCCCGGGAAGGGGGGCGGTGAGCAGTTCTTC
TRBJ1-1,TRBV6-6,NA,NA,CASSYQNTEAFF,TGTGCCAGCAGCTATCAGAACACTGAAGCTTTCTTT
TRBJ2-7,TRBV27,once,NA,CASSLSARGNEQYF,TGTGCCAGCAGTTTATCGGCCAGGGGAAACGAGCAGTACTTC